One sample yielded the 20 T cell receptor beta chains listed below, sequenced in a study of CD8 T cells in Susac syndrome. RNA was extracted with the RNeasy kit, and a quantity of about 0.5 to 1 ug was reverse transcribed using random hexamers. TCRdb processed the immunoSEQ multiplex PCR reads anew with MiXCR; each CDR3 protein has one entry. Here the sample spans tens of thousands of distinct CDR3 sequences, approximately 93% being singletons. Sequencing was carried out using CD4+ T cells from PBMCs. The receptors derive from a human donor with Susac syndrome.

The chain joins TRBV6-5 to TRBJ2-1; 8 bases are shared with TRBD2. With 0 bases clipped from V and 12 bases from J, the junction kept 10 bases outside the gene matches. The CDR3 spans 15 residues. Germline CDR1 is MNHEY and CDR2 is SVGAGI. The chain's CDR3 is CASSYSIGLAGGQFF. CDR3 sequence (DNA): TGTGCCAGCAGTTACTCGATTGGGCTAGCGGGTGGGCAGTTCTTC.

The chain is built from TRBV2 and TRBJ1-6; D ambiguous. CDR1 and CDR2 (germline): SNHLY, FYNNEI. Between the trimmed V and J ends, which lost 0 bases and 7 bases, there was a span of 16 bases. The CDR3 loop spans 17 amino acids. CDR3 sequence (DNA): TGTGCCAGCAGTGAAGCGCTTTTGGGAACGAAAAATTCACCCCTCCACTTT. Encoded protein: CASSEALLGTKNSPLHF.

The V call is TRBV20-1, the J call TRBJ2-3; the match to TRBD1 covers 11 bases. Per germline, CDR1 DFQATT and CDR2 SNEGSKA (reference sequence). V dropped 5 bases and J dropped 5; count of bases not matched to a gene: 9. The CDR3 loop spans 15 amino acids. CDR3 region: CSASIWDRGEDTQYF. CDR3 DNA: TGCAGTGCTTCGATCTGGGACAGGGGGGAAGATACGCAGTATTTT.

The chain joins TRBV19 to TRBJ2-7, with 9 positions matching TRBD2. The CDR3 extends over 15 amino acids. V shed 11 bases, J shed 0 bases, and the junction held 11 bases outside the gene matches. In germline, CDR1 is LNHDA, CDR2 SQIVND (reference sequence). The CDR3 DNA follows: TGTGCCGCGAGGCGGGAGGGAAGAGGCTCCTACGAGCAGTACTTC. It specifies CAARREGRGSYEQYF.

The V and J genes are TRBV20-1 and TRBJ2-2, with D possibly TRBD1 on 6 matching bases. The CDR3 length is 14 residues. V lost 2 bases to trimming and J lost 7 bases, with 14 bases between them. CDR1 DFQATT and CDR2 SNEGSKA come from the germline V gene (reference sequence). CDR3 nucleotides: TGCAGTGCTAGATGGGGCAGGGGTAACGGGGAGCTGTTTTTT. Its translation is CSARWGRGNGELFF.

This rearrangement joins TRBV7-9 to TRBJ2-7; 7 bases align to TRBD2. Trimming took 0 bases from V and 2 from J; bases not matched to a gene: 4. This CDR3 contains 15 residues. Germline values: CDR1 SEHNR, CDR2 FQNEAQ (reference sequence). The CDR3 protein is CASSLASGGTYEQYF. In nucleotides, the CDR3 is TGTGCCAGCAGCTTAGCGTCCGGGGGGACCTACGAGCAGTACTTC.

The chain employs TRBV5-1 and TRBJ2-3; D gene unclear. CDR3 size: 14 residues. CDR1 SGHRS and CDR2 YFSETQ come from the germline V gene. V gave up 5 bases and J gave up 0 bases, with 10 bases separating them. CDR3 in DNA: TGCGCCAGCAGTAATCGGGTTAGCACAGATACGCAGTATTTT. It codes for CASSNRVSTDTQYF.

J is TRBJ2-3 and V is TRBV14; 11 nucleotides align to TRBD2. After removal of 2 bases from V and 4 bases from J, the junction contained 8 bases not matched to a gene. Germline values: CDR1 SGHDN, CDR2 FVKESK. The CDR3 consists of 17 residues. DNA for the CDR3: TGTGCCAGCAGCCAACGTAGAGGGACTAGCGGTTCAGATACGCAGTATTTT. Amino acids: CASSQRRGTSGSDTQYF. The variable domain in full, with the rest retrieved from reference TRBV14 and TRBJ2-3, is EAGVTQFPSHSVIEKGQTVTLRCDPISGHDNLYWYRRVMGKEIKFLLHFVKESKQDESGMPNNRFLAERTGGTYSTLKVQPAELEDSGVYFCASSQRRGTSGSDTQYFGPGTRLTVL.

V usage is TRBV4-1 and J usage is TRBJ2-7; D gene ambiguous. The CDR3 is 16 residues long. In germline, CDR1 is MGHRA, CDR2 YSYEKL. The germline V and J ends were trimmed by 1 base and 2 bases, with 15 bases remaining between them. CDR3 region: CASSQAFLQSTYEQYF. The CDR3 DNA follows: TGCGCCAGCAGCCAAGCGTTTTTGCAGTCCACCTACGAGCAGTACTTC.

The V call is TRBV19, the J call TRBJ2-1, with D tentatively TRBD1 (6 bases). The CDR3 covers 15 residues. V lost 8 bases and J 0 bases, leaving 14 bases between the germline ends. In germline, CDR1 is LNHDA, CDR2 SQIVND (reference sequence). In DNA form, the CDR3 reads TGTGCCAGTGGAAAGGACAGAAGCTCCTACAATGAGCAGTTCTTC. Its translation: CASGKDRSSYNEQFF. The full variable domain, completed using reference TRBV19 and TRBJ2-1, is DGGITQSPKYLFRKEGQNVTLSCEQNLNHDAMYWYRQDPGQGLRLIYYSQIVNDFQKGDIAEGYSVSREKKESFPLTVTSAQKNPTAFYLCASGKDRSSYNEQFFGPGTRLTVL.

V and J are TRBV24-1 and TRBJ2-3; the match to TRBD2 covers 9 bases. With 9 bases clipped from V and 3 bases from J, the junction kept 9 bases outside the gene matches. Germline V gene data show CDR1 as KGHDR and CDR2 as SFDVKD. There are 15 residues in the CDR3. CDR3 sequence: CATRRAGGVTDTQYF. The CDR3 region has the DNA TGTGCCACCCGAAGAGCGGGGGGAGTGACAGATACGCAGTATTTT.

CDR3 sequence reads: CAIDRFPSNQPQHF. For the CDR3, the DNA is TGTGCCATAGACAGGTTCCCTAGCAATCAGCCCCAGCATTTT. V and J are TRBV28 and TRBJ1-5, with a possible D match to TRBD1 (6 bases). This CDR3 is 14 amino acids long. Germline CDR1 and CDR2: MDHEN and SYDVKM. The ends were cut back, 10 bases at V and 0 bases at J, with 13 bases in the middle.

The CDR3 reads CASRRQGAGQETQYF. The CDR3 DNA reads TGTGCCAGCAGGCGCCAGGGGGCGGGCCAAGAGACCCAGTACTTC. The V gene is TRBV6-2 or TRBV6-3, the J gene TRBJ2-5; 8 nucleotides align to TRBD1. Germline V gene data show CDR1 as MNHEY and CDR2 as SVGEGT. There are 15 residues in the CDR3. The V gene end was trimmed by 6 bases and the J gene end by 1 base; junction bases not matched to a gene: 7.

The chain has TRBV29-1 and TRBJ1-2, with D possibly TRBD1 on 5 matching bases. Germline lookup yields CDR1 SQVTM and CDR2 ANQGSEA. The CDR3 has 13 residues. Trimming cost V 6 bases and J 5 bases, with 16 bases left between them. The DNA for the CDR3 is TGCAGCGTGTACAATCAGGGTATTTATGGCTACACCTTC. Its protein is CSVYNQGIYGYTF.

The chain is built from TRBV6-2 or TRBV6-3 and TRBJ1-2; D not certain. Trimming stripped 2 bases from V and 0 bases from J, with 7 bases between. Germline values: CDR1 MNHEY, CDR2 SVGEGT. This CDR3 is 14 amino acids long. This chain's CDR3 is CASSYGRSNYGYTF. The CDR3 DNA reads as TGTGCCAGCAGTTACGGCAGATCTAACTATGGCTACACCTTC.

The rearrangement joins TRBV14 to TRBJ1-1; TRBD1 agrees at 7 bases. Germline trimming cut 1 base from V and 0 bases from J; bases unmatched to any gene: 11. The CDR3 length is 18 residues. Per germline, CDR1 SGHDN and CDR2 FVKESK. The chain's CDR3 is CASSQAGGQLWMNTEAFF. The CDR3 region has the DNA TGTGCCAGCAGCCAAGCAGGGGGTCAATTGTGGATGAACACTGAAGCTTTCTTT. Drawing the rest from reference TRBV14 and TRBJ1-1, the complete variable domain is EAGVTQFPSHSVIEKGQTVTLRCDPISGHDNLYWYRRVMGKEIKFLLHFVKESKQDESGMPNNRFLAERTGGTYSTLKVQPAELEDSGVYFCASSQAGGQLWMNTEAFFGQGTRLTVV.

The table lists this clonotype with a few counts. The CDR3 nucleotides read TGTGCCAGCAGTGACAGTAACTATGGCTACACCTTC. Translating gives CASSDSNYGYTF. The chain joins TRBV2 to TRBJ1-2; no firm D call. This CDR3 has 12 residues. V shed 3 bases and J shed 1 base, with 3 bases lying between them. Germline V gene data show CDR1 as SNHLY and CDR2 as FYNNEI.

V gene TRBV6-6 combines with J gene TRBJ2-1; 10 bases match TRBD1. With V trimmed by 4 bases and J by 1 base, 4 bases remained unmatched. Germline V gene lookup returns CDR1 MNHNY and CDR2 SVGAGI (reference sequence). This CDR3 spans 16 amino acids. CDR3 nucleotide sequence: TGTGCCAGCAGTTCATGGGACAGGGGATCCTACAATGAGCAGTTCTTC. Protein: CASSSWDRGSYNEQFF.

The chain has TRBV7-9 and TRBJ2-5; 7 bases map to TRBD1. V shed 4 bases and J 0 bases; nucleotides not matched to a gene: 2. CDR3 length equals 14 residues. The V gene's germline CDR1 is SEHNR and CDR2 FQNEAQ (reference sequence). The CDR3, as DNA: TGTGCCAGCAGCTCCGGGACAGACCAAGAGACCCAGTACTTC. Encoded protein: CASSSGTDQETQYF. Variable domain in full (rest from reference TRBV7-9 and TRBJ2-5): DTGVSQNPRHKITKRGQNVTFRCDPISEHNRLYWYRQTLGQGPEFLTYFQNEAQLEKSRLLSDRFSAERPKGSFSTLEIQRTEQGDSAMYLCASSSGTDQETQYFGPGTRLLVL.

This chain links TRBV6-5 with TRBJ2-2, with 8 bases aligning to TRBD1. Germline values: CDR1 MNHEY, CDR2 SVGAGI. With 2 bases clipped from V and 4 bases from J, the junction kept 3 bases outside the gene matches. The CDR3 is 15 amino acids. The CDR3 DNA reads TGTGCCAGCAGTTACCAGGGGGCGCTCACCGGGGAGCTGTTTTTT. This codes for CASSYQGALTGELFF.